The rows below give T cell receptor beta chains drawn from one sample of a study of T cell responses to AZD1222 COVID-19 vaccine. Produced via immunoSEQ multiplex PCR; TCRdb's table is partial and in-frame only. The data show roughly 150,000 clones, less than 95% seen once. Material: peripheral blood, obtained 28 days after the second AZD1222 dose. The source of these receptors is an adult who received the AZD1222 COVID-19 vaccine. The CDR3 runs from the conserved cysteine through the conserved F or W. D genes are given only for firm matches. Clone size appears in some rows only: once, few, many, or a class for an expanded clone.

>NA|NA|TRBV5-1|14|TRBJ2-7
CASKRASSSYEQYF
TGCGCCAGCAAACGTGCTAGCAGCTCCTACGAGCAGTACTTC
>NA|NA|TRBV18|15|TRBJ1-6
CASSPPGQPTSPLHF
TGTGCCAGCTCACCACCCGGACAGCCCACTTCACCCCTCCACTTT
>NA|TRBD1|TRBV9|16|TRBJ2-5
CASSDGTGGYEETQYF
TGTGCCAGCAGCGACGGGACAGGGGGCTATGAAGAGACCCAGTACTTC
>once|NA|TRBV29-1|12|TRBJ2-3
CSVATSTDTQYF
TGCAGCGTAGCTACTAGCACAGATACGCAGTATTTT
>NA|NA|TRBV27|18|TRBJ2-2
CASSLWGLGGTNTGELFF
TGTGCCAGCAGTTTATGGGGCCTGGGCGGGACGAACACCGGGGAGCTGTTTTTT
>NA|NA|TRBV28|13|TRBJ2-3
CASSSDPTDTQYF
TGTGCCAGCAGTAGTGACCCAACAGATACGCAGTATTTT
>NA|NA|TRBV24-1|14|TRBJ2-1
CATSEGSSYNEQFF
TGTGCCACCAGTGAAGGTTCCTCCTACAATGAGCAGTTCTTC
>NA|NA|TRBV6-5|15|TRBJ2-5
CASSYSTAVGETQYF
TGTGCCAGCAGTTACTCTACGGCCGTAGGGGAGACCCAGTACTTC
>NA|TRBD1|TRBV5-1|14|TRBJ1-6
CASSPGTANSPLHF
TGCGCCAGCAGCCCGGGGACAGCCAATTCACCCCTCCACTTT
>NA|NA|TRBV27|14|TRBJ2-3
CASSFGLAGDTQYF
TGTGCCAGCAGTTTTGGGCTGGCAGGAGATACGCAGTATTTT
>NA|NA|TRBV7-6|14|TRBJ1-1
CASSLGTTNTEAFF
TGTGCCAGCAGCTTAGGGACAACGAACACTGAAGCTTTCTTT
>NA|TRBD1|TRBV5-1|14|TRBJ2-7
CASSIGQGGYEQYF
TGCGCCAGCAGCATCGGACAGGGTGGGTACGAGCAGTACTTC
>few|NA|TRBV19|14|TRBJ1-2
CASRRSLGNYGYTF
TGTGCCAGTAGGAGGTCTCTCGGTAACTATGGCTACACCTTC
>NA|NA|TRBV12-3/TRBV12-4|12|TRBJ1-5
CASGQGGQPQHF
TGTGCCAGCGGGCAAGGGGGTCAGCCCCAGCATTTT
>NA|NA|TRBV28|14|TRBJ1-4
CASSTTGTDEKLFF
TGTGCCAGCAGTACGACAGGTACGGATGAAAAACTGTTTTTT
>once|NA|TRBV5-5|13|TRBJ1-3
CASSLDSGNTIYF
TGTGCCAGCAGCTTGGACTCTGGAAACACCATATATTTT
>NA|NA|TRBV11-2|16|TRBJ2-3
CASSLLAGGLTDTQYF
TGTGCCAGCAGCTTACTAGCCGGAGGACTCACAGATACGCAGTATTTT
>once|NA|TRBV5-1|15|TRBJ2-1
CASSLGGGSYNEQFF
TGCGCCAGCAGCTTGGGTGGAGGCTCCTACAATGAGCAGTTCTTC
>NA|NA|TRBV5-1|14|TRBJ1-3
CASSEGTSGNTIYF
TGCGCCAGCAGCGAGGGGACCTCTGGAAACACCATATATTTT
>NA|TRBD2|TRBV24-1|17|TRBJ2-1
CATSAPEAGGPYGEQFF
TGTGCCACCAGTGCCCCAGAAGCGGGAGGCCCTTACGGTGAGCAGTTCTTC
>once|NA|TRBV5-5|18|TRBJ1-4
CASSFRPTDKGRNEKLFF
TGTGCCAGCAGCTTCCGTCCGACAGACAAAGGTCGGAATGAAAAACTGTTTTTT
>once|TRBD1|TRBV7-9|16|TRBJ1-5
CASSSTGQELNQPQHF
TGTGCCAGCAGCTCCACGGGACAGGAGCTCAATCAGCCCCAGCATTTT
>NA|TRBD2|TRBV3-1/TRBV3-2|15|TRBJ2-1
CASSQVLAGADEQFF
TGTGCCAGCAGCCAAGTCCTAGCGGGAGCAGATGAGCAGTTCTTC
>NA|NA|TRBV5-4|14|TRBJ1-5
CASSLQGRGQPQHF
TGTGCCAGCAGCTTACAGGGTCGAGGGCAGCCCCAGCATTTT
>few|NA|TRBV19|16|TRBJ1-5
CASSSGSGLSNQPQHF
TGTGCCAGTAGTTCGGGCAGCGGCCTTAGCAATCAGCCCCAGCATTTT
>NA|NA|TRBV14|14|TRBJ2-5
CASSQDPSPETQYF
TGTGCCAGCAGCCAAGATCCGTCCCCAGAGACCCAGTACTTC
>NA|TRBD2|TRBV7-3|16|TRBJ2-3
CASSLRLAGGADTQYF
TGTGCCAGCAGCTTAAGGCTAGCGGGAGGAGCGGATACGCAGTATTTT
>NA|NA|TRBV4-1|15|TRBJ2-1
CASSRLPTSLDEQFF
TGCGCCAGCAGCCGCCTACCCACTAGTTTGGATGAGCAGTTCTTC
>NA|NA|TRBV7-2|16|TRBJ1-2
CASSLGSRGGSYGYTF
TGTGCCAGCAGCTTAGGTAGTCGGGGCGGATCCTATGGCTACACCTTC
>NA|NA|TRBV4-3|14|TRBJ1-4
CASSQDPIWEKLFF
TGCGCCAGCAGCCAAGATCCTATCTGGGAAAAACTGTTTTTT
>NA|TRBD2|TRBV7-2|14|TRBJ2-5
CASSLSRGQETQYF
TGTGCCAGCAGCTTATCGCGGGGGCAAGAGACCCAGTACTTC
>NA|NA|TRBV24-1|13|TRBJ1-4
CATRDAGNEKLFF
TGTGCCACCAGGGACGCGGGTAATGAAAAACTGTTTTTT
>NA|NA|TRBV6-6|14|TRBJ1-1
CASSRRSLNTEAFF
TGTGCCAGCAGTCGACGGAGCTTGAACACTGAAGCTTTCTTT
>NA|NA|TRBV30|13|TRBJ2-1
CAWSVEGPNEQFF
TGTGCCTGGAGTGTAGAGGGTCCCAATGAGCAGTTCTTC
>NA|TRBD1|TRBV28|14|TRBJ1-2
CASRLPGQRYGYTF
TGTGCCAGCAGGTTACCGGGACAGCGCTATGGCTACACCTTC
>NA|TRBD1|TRBV7-6|16|TRBJ2-7
CASSLGTGKSSYEQYF
TGTGCCAGCAGCTTAGGGACAGGGAAGAGCTCCTACGAGCAGTACTTC
>NA|NA|TRBV7-2|13|TRBJ2-7
CASSLVQSYEQYF
TGTGCCAGCAGCTTAGTACAATCCTACGAGCAGTACTTC
>NA|NA|TRBV29-1|13|TRBJ1-2
CSVDGAANYGYTF
TGCAGCGTTGATGGAGCAGCTAACTATGGCTACACCTTC
>NA|NA|TRBV19|14|TRBJ1-2
CASSIAAGDYGYTF
TGTGCCAGTAGTATAGCCGCAGGGGACTATGGCTACACCTTC
>NA|NA|TRBV19|13|TRBJ1-3
CASSRIFGNTIYF
TGTGCCAGTAGTCGTATTTTCGGAAACACCATATATTTT
>NA|NA|TRBV28|16|TRBJ2-7
CASSSMTGPLSYEQYF
TGTGCCAGCAGTTCAATGACAGGCCCCTTATCCTACGAGCAGTACTTC
>NA|TRBD2|TRBV11-1|15|TRBJ2-2
CASSSSGTTAGELFF
TGTGCCAGCAGCTCTAGCGGGACAACGGCCGGGGAGCTGTTTTTT
>NA|NA|TRBV2|13|TRBJ1-2
CASSRDLNYGYTF
TGTGCCAGCAGCCGAGATCTTAACTATGGCTACACCTTC
>NA|NA|TRBV7-9|15|TRBJ2-7
CASSLDAGRFYEQYF
TGTGCCAGCAGCTTAGATGCAGGAAGGTTTTACGAGCAGTACTTC
>NA|NA|TRBV7-2|14|TRBJ1-2
CASTSRTTLGGYTF
TGTGCCAGCACCTCCCGGACTACCTTGGGCGGCTACACCTTC
>NA|NA|TRBV7-9|13|TRBJ1-2
CASSSPGNYGYTF
TGTGCCAGCAGCTCACCAGGGAACTATGGCTACACCTTC
>NA|NA|TRBV11-2|14|TRBJ1-2
CASSLASDDYGYTF
TGTGCCAGCAGCTTAGCGTCGGATGACTATGGCTACACCTTC
>NA|TRBD2|TRBV3-1/TRBV3-2|18|TRBJ2-2
CASSQGLAGDTNTGELFF
TGTGCCAGCAGCCAAGGGCTAGCGGGGGATACGAACACCGGGGAGCTGTTTTTT
>NA|NA|TRBV3-1/TRBV3-2|15|TRBJ1-3
CASSRLSGAGNTIYF
TGTGCCAGCAGCCGACTATCGGGGGCGGGAAACACCATATATTTT
>NA|NA|TRBV3-1/TRBV3-2|14|TRBJ1-1
CASSQDFPNTEAFF
TGTGCCAGCAGCCAAGACTTCCCGAACACTGAAGCTTTCTTT
>NA|NA|TRBV12-3/TRBV12-4|13|TRBJ1-2
CASSLGDNYGYTF
TGTGCCAGCAGTCTAGGGGATAACTATGGCTACACCTTC
>few|TRBD1|TRBV10-3|13|TRBJ1-5
CAITGQVNQPQHF
TGTGCCATCACGGGACAGGTTAATCAGCCCCAGCATTTT
>NA|TRBD1|TRBV10-1|14|TRBJ1-5
CAAAGQGKNQPQHF
TGCGCCGCAGCAGGACAGGGTAAAAATCAGCCCCAGCATTTT